This T cell receptor beta chain was profiled in a study of regulatory T cells in long-lasting Graves disease. Study findings and constraints: It was in persistent disease that TRBV28, TRBJ1-2 and TRBJ2-5 were favored.

Combining iRepertoire HTBI primers with Arm-PCR of CDR3 regions, the authors built TCR beta libraries. One entry per CDR3 protein, called by TCRdb with MiXCR from the multiplex PCR reads. Among fewer than 550,000 distinct CDR3 sequences, 20% to 25% were seen once, and the ten largest hold approximately 6.4%. The CDR3 spans 16 residues. Losses at the gene ends were 4 bases for V and 2 bases for J; bases not matched to a gene: 5. The germline V gene has CDR1 SGHRS and CDR2 YFSETQ. Comments on this clonotype: What it binds is unknown.

Time point given: persistent/refractory GD, antithyroid drugs over 5 years with positive TRAb. With RNA extracted from PBMCs as input, the TCR library was made. The sample in question was peripheral blood mononuclear cells (PBMCs), obtained when the disease was refractory, from a patient treated with antithyroid drugs. The rearrangement links TRBV5-1 to TRBJ2-2; 10 positions agree with TRBD1. This sequence was found in a female donor with Graves disease. The CDR3 reads CASSEWTGGNTGELFF. CDR3 sequence (DNA): TGCGCCAGCAGCGAATGGACAGGGGGTAACACCGGGGAGCTGTTTTTT.